These 30 T cell receptor beta chains were all obtained from the same sample, sequenced in a study of blood T cell repertoires in COVID-19 (TCRdb year 2020). The receptor library was made with the immunoSEQ multiplex PCR assay. This is the immuneACCESS table as TCRdb keeps it, with only in-frame sequences that have V and J called. A part of the clones is gone; compared with another copy, unresolved V genes explain less than half, and the rest is unexplained. In all, the sample holds 110,000 to 150,000 clones, and approximately 90% of those were seen once. Of the sample, around 4.5% is held by the ten largest clones. Sequenced sample: peripheral blood. The receptors were sampled from a woman aged 40 to 55 with acute or convalescent COVID-19.

The V and J genes are TRBV9 and TRBJ2-5; 7 bases map to TRBD1. CDR3 size: 15 residues. V lost 0 bases, J lost 5 bases, and 7 bases stayed unmatched. CDR1 and CDR2 from the germline V gene are SGDLS and YYNGEE. The DNA of the CDR3 is TGTGCCAGCAGCGTAGCTACCAGCAGGGGGGAGACCCAGTACTTC. Its protein is CASSVATSRGETQYF.

The gene calls are TRBV3-1 (or the pseudogene TRBV3-2) and TRBJ2-5; TRBD2 matches at 9 bases. The V gene end was trimmed by 3 bases and the J gene end by 5 bases; junction bases not matched to a gene: 7. Germline V gene lookup returns CDR1 LGHDT and CDR2 YNNKEL (reference sequence). This CDR3 is 15 amino acids long. The CDR3 DNA follows: TGTGCCAGCAGCCAGTATAGCGGGAGCAGCGAGACCCAGTACTTC. Translated, it gives CASSQYSGSSETQYF.

In DNA, the CDR3 is TGTGCCAGCAGACCCACTCGCGGACTAGCGGGAGGGGAGCAGTTCTTC. This translates into CASRPTRGLAGGEQFF. The chain links TRBV27 to TRBJ2-1; TRBD2 aligns across 15 bases. From germline, CDR1 is MNHEY and CDR2 SMNVEV (reference sequence). Unmatched junction bases numbered 10, after V lost 6 bases and J lost 10 bases. This CDR3 contains 16 residues.

This sequence joins TRBV28 and TRBJ1-5; TRBD1 is a possible D gene (5 bases). Trimming took off 5 bases at V and 6 bases at J, with 11 bases between the two ends. Germline V gene lookup returns CDR1 MDHEN and CDR2 SYDVKM. CDR3 size: 13 residues. CDR3 sequence (DNA): TGTGCCAGCAGTCTTACGGGGGTTCAGCCCCAGCATTTT. Its translation: CASSLTGVQPQHF.

The chain links TRBV19 to TRBJ1-5, with a possible D match to TRBD1 (6 bases). The V gene lost 3 bases and the J gene lost 6 bases, with 24 bases spanning the gap. The CDR3 is 18 residues long. Germline V gene lookup returns CDR1 LNHDA and CDR2 SQIVND (reference sequence). CDR3 nucleotides: TGTGCCAGTAGTATGACCTTAGCGTGGACAGTCGGTTTTCAGCCCCAGCATTTT. Its protein is CASSMTLAWTVGFQPQHF.

This chain joins TRBV15 and TRBJ1-3; 11 nucleotides agree with TRBD1. Trimming cost V 4 bases and J 3 bases; bases outside gene matches: 5. The CDR3 length is 16 residues. CDR1 is LNHNV and CDR2 is YYDKDF in the germline V gene (reference sequence). The CDR3 DNA sequence: TGTGCCACCAGCACAGGACAGGGGGCGCTTGGAAACACCATATATTTT. Amino acid sequence: CATSTGQGALGNTIYF.

V gene TRBV7-3 combines with J gene TRBJ2-7; D may be TRBD1 (5 bases). CDR1 SGHTA and CDR2 FQGTGA come from the germline V gene. The CDR3 runs 15 residues. Between the trimmed V and J ends, which lost 7 bases and 2 bases, there was a span of 18 bases. DNA for the CDR3: TGTGCCAGCACCTCGGAACAGGCCAACACCTACGAGCAGTACTTC. Translated, it gives CASTSEQANTYEQYF.

The table lists this clone with a count of one. The CDR3 region is CASRSTGIRDYGYTF. Here the CDR3 DNA reads TGTGCCAGTAGGTCAACAGGGATTAGAGACTATGGCTACACCTTC. The chain has TRBV19 and TRBJ1-2, with D perhaps TRBD1 (6 bases). CDR3 length equals 15 residues. Germline CDR1 and CDR2: LNHDA and SQIVND (reference sequence). Trimming removed 6 bases at V and 3 bases at J, with 17 bases between.

The V and J genes are TRBV5-1 and TRBJ2-3, with 10 bases fitting TRBD1. The V gene's germline CDR1 is SGHRS and CDR2 YFSETQ. CDR3 length equals 16 residues. The V and J ends lost 2 bases and 4 bases, in that order; junction bases with no gene match: 7. CDR3 sequence (DNA): TGCGCCAGCAGCTTAAGGACAGGGGGGAACGCAGATACGCAGTATTTT. It codes for CASSLRTGGNADTQYF.

This clone has just one count. This sequence joins TRBV7-2 and TRBJ2-7, with 9 bases matching TRBD2. CDR3 size: 15 residues. Germline V gives CDR1 SGHTA, CDR2 FQGNSA. V lost 1 base to trimming and J lost 2 bases; unmatched junction nucleotides: 3. CDR3 sequence (DNA): TGTGCCAGCAGCTTAGTACTAGCGGGTCCCTACGAGCAGTACTTC. Its protein product is CASSLVLAGPYEQYF.

This clone was detected only once. This chain joins TRBV7-9 and TRBJ1-1; no reliable D call. V lost 1 base and J 6 bases, leaving 12 bases between the germline ends. Germline V CDR1 and CDR2: SEHNR, FQNEAQ (reference sequence). This CDR3 comprises 14 residues. The chain's CDR3 is CASSLEGDVAEAFF. CDR3 sequence (DNA): TGTGCCAGCAGCTTAGAAGGAGATGTTGCTGAAGCTTTCTTT.

The chain has TRBV14 and TRBJ1-2; 8 positions agree with TRBD1. V gave up 4 bases and J gave up 8 bases; unmatched junction bases: 9. The CDR3 runs 14 residues. Germline V gene sequence: CDR1 SGHDN, CDR2 FVKESK. The CDR3 loop reads CASSPTGALYGYTF. The CDR3 nucleotides read TGTGCCAGCAGCCCGACAGGGGCCCTATACGGCTACACCTTC.

The chain links TRBV5-4 to TRBJ2-2; TRBD2 might be the D (6 bases). Trimming took off 4 bases at V and 0 bases at J, with 13 bases between the two ends. From germline, CDR1 is SGHNT and CDR2 YYREEE (reference sequence). The CDR3 has 16 residues. The CDR3 DNA reads TGTGCCAGCAGCACCTTTAGCGGAGCGAACACCGGGGAGCTGTTTTTT. Protein sequence: CASSTFSGANTGELFF.

The chain couples TRBV10-3 to TRBJ1-4; unclear D gene. The V end was cut by 5 bases, the J end by 5 bases, with 15 bases between. This CDR3 is 15 amino acids long. Germline-derived CDR1 and CDR2 are ENHRY and SYGVKD. The CDR3 DNA sequence: TGTGCCATCAGTCCTAACTGGTCCCAAAATGAAAAACTGTTTTTT. It specifies CAISPNWSQNEKLFF.

The chain joins TRBV6-1 to TRBJ1-2; D remains unclear. The length of the CDR3 is 14 residues. Trimming shortened V by 2 bases and J by 9 bases, and 16 bases separated the two germline ends. CDR1 MNHNS and CDR2 SASEGT come from the germline V gene. In nucleotides, the CDR3 is TGTGCCAGCAGTGAATTGGGTTCAGGAGGGCGCTACACCTTC. Residues: CASSELGSGGRYTF.

The rearrangement links TRBV21-1 to TRBJ1-2. TRBV21-1 is assigned pseudogene status. There are 15 residues in the CDR3. CDR3 DNA sequence: TGTGCCAGCAGCAAAGTTAGCAACCGTCGCTATGGCTACACCTTC. Encoded protein: CASSKVSNRRYGYTF.

This clone was recorded once. This chain links TRBV7-8 with TRBJ1-2; the D gene is possibly TRBD1 (5 bases). Trimming removed 1 base from V and 6 bases from J, with 15 bases in between. CDR3 size: 15 residues. Germline V gene lookup returns CDR1 SGHVS and CDR2 FQNEAQ. CDR3 sequence: CASSLVRDQVHGYTF. The CDR3 nucleotides are TGTGCCAGCAGCTTAGTCAGGGATCAGGTACATGGCTACACCTTC.

Comment on this clone: At the DNA level, this CDR3 is encoded by other sequences in the same sample as well. This chain links TRBV7-9 with TRBJ1-2; D not resolved. Trimming took off 5 bases at V and 5 bases at J, with 6 bases between the two ends. CDR3 length equals 11 residues. CDR1 is SEHNR, CDR2 FQNEAQ, per germline (reference sequence). The CDR3 bases are TGTGCCAGCAGCCGGGATTATGGCTACACCTTC. Amino acids: CASSRDYGYTF.

This clone has just one count. The CDR3 DNA follows: TGCAGCGCCCGGACAGGGTTCCCTCTCGAGCAGTACTTC. It codes for CSARTGFPLEQYF. The chain recombines TRBV29-1 with TRBJ2-7; 8 bases fit TRBD1. Germline assignment: CDR1 SQVTM and CDR2 ANQGSEA. The CDR3 is 13 amino acids. V shed 7 bases, J shed 6 bases, and the junction held 11 bases outside the gene matches.

On this clone itself: At one of its ends the junction is not consistent with the germline gene, which may arise from a read error. V is TRBV28 and J is TRBJ1-6, with TRBD1 identical over 9 bases. Germline V CDR1 and CDR2: MDHEN, SYDVKM. The CDR3 extends over 14 amino acids. CDR3 in amino acids: CASTLRGGDRARTF. The CDR3, as DNA: TGTGCCAGCACCCTTCGGGGGGGGGACAGGGCCAGGACCTTT.

This clone was seen repeatedly, ten times or more. The chain recombines TRBV7-2 with TRBJ1-5; D is undetermined. Germline values: CDR1 SGHTA, CDR2 FQGNSA. Trimming took 2 bases from V and 5 from J, leaving 7 bases between them. The CDR3 loop spans 13 amino acids. The CDR3 DNA follows: TGTGCCAGCAGCTTAAAGCCGGATCAGCCCCAGCATTTT. Its protein is CASSLKPDQPQHF.

The chain links TRBV5-4 to TRBJ2-3; D is perhaps TRBD2 (5 bases). Germline loops: CDR1 SGHNT, CDR2 YYREEE (reference sequence). V was clipped by 6 bases and J by 6 bases, with 8 bases between them. The CDR3 has 11 residues. The CDR3 protein is CASTSGDTQYF. The CDR3 DNA reads as TGTGCCAGCACCTCGGGGGATACGCAGTATTTT.

The chain employs TRBV2 and TRBJ2-7; no firm D call. Looked up from germline, CDR1 is SNHLY and CDR2 is FYNNEI. Trimming stripped 7 bases from V and 0 bases from J, with 7 bases between. The CDR3 extends over 12 amino acids. For the CDR3, the DNA is TGTGCCAGCATGGAGTACTCCTACGAGCAGTACTTC. Translating gives CASMEYSYEQYF.

This rearrangement joins TRBV5-1 to TRBJ1-2, with 10 bases matching TRBD1. V gave up 0 bases and J gave up 4 bases; unmatched junction bases: 6. Germline CDR1 is SGHRS and CDR2 is YFSETQ. The CDR3 contains 16 residues. DNA for the CDR3: TGCGCCAGCAGCTTGGCCCCGGGACAGGGGAGCTATGGCTACACCTTC. It codes for CASSLAPGQGSYGYTF.

The rearrangement joins TRBV10-3 to TRBJ2-7, with a tentative D call TRBD1 (7 bases). The CDR3 loop spans 15 amino acids. Trimming pared 3 bases from V and 6 bases from J, leaving 18 bases between. Germline V CDR1 and CDR2: ENHRY, SYGVKD. The DNA of the CDR3 is TGTGCCATCAGTGACGGGCAGGGGGGTTCGCGCGAGCAGTACTTC. Amino acids: CAISDGQGGSREQYF.

The V call is TRBV2, the J call TRBJ2-7; D remains unclear. The CDR3 covers 13 residues. Germline V gene lookup returns CDR1 SNHLY and CDR2 FYNNEI. V was pared by 6 bases and J by 0 bases, with 9 bases between. The CDR3 spells CASRSDPSYEQYF. CDR3 nucleotides: TGTGCCAGCAGGAGCGATCCCTCCTACGAGCAGTACTTC.

The chain carries TRBV28 and TRBJ1-2, with 11 bases that match TRBD1. CDR3 size: 14 residues. V gave up 9 bases and J gave up 8 bases; unmatched junction bases: 11. CDR1 MDHEN and CDR2 SYDVKM come from the germline V gene. The CDR3 DNA sequence: TGTGCCAGTGTCTCTGGACAGGGGGCGGAAGGCTACACCTTC. It encodes CASVSGQGAEGYTF.

The chain carries TRBV10-3 and TRBJ2-7, with a weak D call TRBD1 (6 bases). This CDR3 region has 15 residues. CDR1 and CDR2 from the germline V gene are ENHRY and SYGVKD. Trimming took 7 bases from V and 2 from J, leaving 18 bases between them. The CDR3, as DNA: TGTGCCATCAACCCGACAGGACACTCTACCTACGAGCAGTACTTC. It yields the protein CAINPTGHSTYEQYF.

A single count supports this clone. This chain connects TRBV7-6 to TRBJ2-7, with TRBD2 matching 7 bases. Germline V CDR1 and CDR2: SGHVS, FNYEAQ. J was trimmed by 7 bases and V by 7 bases; bases with no gene match: 10. The CDR3 has 13 residues. The CDR3 sequence is CASTPLGEGEQYF. The CDR3 DNA is TGTGCCAGCACCCCCCTTGGGGAGGGAGAGCAGTACTTC.

This clone was seen just once. This sequence joins TRBV19 and TRBJ1-1; D is unclear. With 8 bases removed from V and 3 bases from J, the gap between germline ends came to 13 bases. The CDR3 is 13 residues long. Germline values: CDR1 LNHDA, CDR2 SQIVND (reference sequence). This CDR3 is CASSYRVDTEAFF. The CDR3 DNA reads TGTGCCAGTTCGTATCGAGTTGACACTGAAGCTTTCTTT. The whole variable domain, remainder taken from reference TRBV19 and TRBJ1-1, is DGGITQSPKYLFRKEGQNVTLSCEQNLNHDAMYWYRQDPGQGLRLIYYSQIVNDFQKGDIAEGYSVSREKKESFPLTVTSAQKNPTAFYLCASSYRVDTEAFFGQGTRLTVV.